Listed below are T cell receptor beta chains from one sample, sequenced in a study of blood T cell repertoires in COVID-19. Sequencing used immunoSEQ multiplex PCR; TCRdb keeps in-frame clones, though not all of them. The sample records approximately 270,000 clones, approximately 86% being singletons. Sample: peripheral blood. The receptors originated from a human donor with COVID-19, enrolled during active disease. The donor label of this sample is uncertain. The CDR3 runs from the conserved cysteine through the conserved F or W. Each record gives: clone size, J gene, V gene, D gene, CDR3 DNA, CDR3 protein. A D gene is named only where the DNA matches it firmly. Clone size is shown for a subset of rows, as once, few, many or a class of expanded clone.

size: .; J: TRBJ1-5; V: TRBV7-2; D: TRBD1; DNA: TGTGCCAGCAGCCCGACCTCAGGGGGCTCTCAGCCCCAGCATTTT; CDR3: CASSPTSGGSQPQHF
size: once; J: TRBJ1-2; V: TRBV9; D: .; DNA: TGTGCCAGCAGCGCCAGGGATGGCTACACCTTC; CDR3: CASSARDGYTF
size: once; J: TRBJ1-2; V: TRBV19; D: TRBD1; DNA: TGTGCCAGTGCCAATCCGGGACAGGGGCCGCGAGGCTATGGCTACACCTTC; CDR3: CASANPGQGPRGYGYTF
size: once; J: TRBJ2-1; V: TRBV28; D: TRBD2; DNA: TGTGCCAGCAGTCCCCCGGGCGGGAGCGGGCACAATGAGCAGTTCTTC; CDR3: CASSPPGGSGHNEQFF
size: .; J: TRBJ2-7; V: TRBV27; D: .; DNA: TGTGCCAGCAGTCCGGACAGCTCCTACGAGCAGTACTTC; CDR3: CASSPDSSYEQYF
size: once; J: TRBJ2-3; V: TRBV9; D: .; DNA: TGTGCCAGCAGCGTAGCAGCGGTAGGCACAGATACGCAGTATTTT; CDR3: CASSVAAVGTDTQYF
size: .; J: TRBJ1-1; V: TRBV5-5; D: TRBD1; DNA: TGTGCCAGCAGCTTGGCTCCGACAGGGGGCCGGGGGAACACTGAAGCTTTCTTT; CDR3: CASSLAPTGGRGNTEAFF
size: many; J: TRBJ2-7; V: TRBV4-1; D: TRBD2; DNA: TGCGCCAGCAGCCAAGGGGAGGGACGGTTCTTC; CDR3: CASSQGEGRFF
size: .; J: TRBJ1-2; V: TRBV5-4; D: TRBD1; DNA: TGTGCCAGCAGCGGGGCGGGACAGCCTAACTATGGCTACACCTTC; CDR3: CASSGAGQPNYGYTF
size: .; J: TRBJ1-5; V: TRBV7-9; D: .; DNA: TGTGCCAGCAGTATAGAGGGGGTGCCCCAGCATTTT; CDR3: CASSIEGVPQHF
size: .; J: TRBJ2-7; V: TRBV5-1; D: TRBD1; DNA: TGCGCCAGCAGCATAACCGGGACAGGGATCTACGAGCAGTACTTC; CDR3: CASSITGTGIYEQYF
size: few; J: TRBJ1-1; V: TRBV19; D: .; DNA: TGTGCCAGTATAGGCAGGGATTGGGGCGGCACTGAAGCTTTCTTT; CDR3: CASIGRDWGGTEAFF
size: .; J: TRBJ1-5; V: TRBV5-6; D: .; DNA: TGTGCCAGCAGCCCGCAGTTGGATCAGCCCCAGCATTTT; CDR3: CASSPQLDQPQHF
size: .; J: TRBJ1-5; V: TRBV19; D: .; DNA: TGTGCCAGTAGTATAGGTCAGTCCCAGCATTTT; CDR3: CASSIGQSQHF
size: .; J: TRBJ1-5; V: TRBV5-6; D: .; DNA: TGTGCCAGCAGCTTTGGGGGGGATCAGCCCCAGCATTTT; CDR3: CASSFGGDQPQHF
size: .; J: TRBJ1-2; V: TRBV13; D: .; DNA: TGTGCCAGCAGCTCCGGGACAAGCTATGGCTACACCTTC; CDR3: CASSSGTSYGYTF
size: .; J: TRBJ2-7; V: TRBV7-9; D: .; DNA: TGTGCCAGCAGCTTCTCGACCTCGCCCGAGGCCTACGAGCAGTACTTC; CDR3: CASSFSTSPEAYEQYF
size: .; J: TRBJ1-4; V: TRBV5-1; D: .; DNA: TGCGCCAGCACTAAAAACGGGGGGACTAATGAAAAACTGTTTTTT; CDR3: CASTKNGGTNEKLFF
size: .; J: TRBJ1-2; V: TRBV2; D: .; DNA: TGTGCCAGCAGTGCTACACTCAACGACGGCCGCGGGGGCTACACCTTC; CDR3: CASSATLNDGRGGYTF
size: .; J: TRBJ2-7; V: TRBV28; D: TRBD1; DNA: TGTGCCAGCAGTTTCCCAAGGCGACAGGGGGCGCGCTACGAGCAGTACTTC; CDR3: CASSFPRRQGARYEQYF
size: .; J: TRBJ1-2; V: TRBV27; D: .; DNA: TGTGCCAGCAGTTTTGGGCAGGACTATGGCTACACCTTC; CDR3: CASSFGQDYGYTF
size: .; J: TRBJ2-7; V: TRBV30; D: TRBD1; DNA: TGTGCCTGGAATTCCCCGGGACAGGGATTTTACGAGCAGTACTTC; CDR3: CAWNSPGQGFYEQYF
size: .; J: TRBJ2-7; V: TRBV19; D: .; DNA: TGTGCCAGTAGTAGAGTTGGGGGGTCCTACGAGCAGTACTTC; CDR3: CASSRVGGSYEQYF
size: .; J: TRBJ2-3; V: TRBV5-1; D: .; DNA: TGCGCCAGCAGCCTCGGGGTTACCACAGATACGCAGTATTTT; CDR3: CASSLGVTTDTQYF
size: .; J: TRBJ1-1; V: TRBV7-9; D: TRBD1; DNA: TGTGCCAGCAGCTTAGGCGGATCAGGGGGCACTGAAGCTTTCTTT; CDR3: CASSLGGSGGTEAFF
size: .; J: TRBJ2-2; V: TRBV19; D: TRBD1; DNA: TGTGCCAGGGCACAGGGGGAGGAAACCGGGGAGCTGTTTTTT; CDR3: CARAQGEETGELFF
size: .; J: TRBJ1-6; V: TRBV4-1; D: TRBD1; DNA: TGCGCCAGCAGCCAAGGGTGGACAGGGATAAGGCCCCTCCACTTT; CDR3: CASSQGWTGIRPLHF
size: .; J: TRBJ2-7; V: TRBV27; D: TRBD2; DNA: TGTGCCAGCAGTCCGCCGACTAGCGGGTTCCACGAGCAGTACTTC; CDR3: CASSPPTSGFHEQYF
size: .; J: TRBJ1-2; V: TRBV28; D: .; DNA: TGTGCCAGCAGTTTAAGGGGGTTCAGCTATGGCTACACCTTC; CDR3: CASSLRGFSYGYTF
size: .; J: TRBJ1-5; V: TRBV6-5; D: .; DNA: TGTGCCAGCAGGACAGGACGGAGCAATCAGCCCCAGCATTTT; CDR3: CASRTGRSNQPQHF
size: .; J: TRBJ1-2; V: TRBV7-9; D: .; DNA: TGTGCCAGCAGCTTAGTAGGGGTAGGAGGCTACACCTTC; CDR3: CASSLVGVGGYTF
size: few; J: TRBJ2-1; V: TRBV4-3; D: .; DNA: TGCGCCAGCAGCCACAGACTAGACTCCTACAATGAGCAGTTCTTC; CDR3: CASSHRLDSYNEQFF
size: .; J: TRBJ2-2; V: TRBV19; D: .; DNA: TGTGCCAGTAGTACTAGGCCGGGACAGAACACCGGGGAGCTGTTTTTT; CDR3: CASSTRPGQNTGELFF
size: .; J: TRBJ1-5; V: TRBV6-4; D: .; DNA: TGTGCCAGCAGTGAACAGGCGAATCAGCCCCAGCATTTT; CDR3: CASSEQANQPQHF
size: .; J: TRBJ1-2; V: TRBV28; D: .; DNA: TGTGCCAGCAGTTTATGGGGCGCGGGCGGCTACACCTTC; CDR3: CASSLWGAGGYTF
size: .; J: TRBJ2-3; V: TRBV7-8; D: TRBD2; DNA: TGTGCCAGCAGCTTAGCGGGACTAGGGGGAAGAGATACGCAGTATTTT; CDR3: CASSLAGLGGRDTQYF